A single T cell receptor beta chain is shown here with its context. This clonotype was seen many times. Its antigen has not been determined. No base quality information exists; no much larger clone differs at one position. Every patient had bone marrow sampled at the time of active disease. Bone marrow mononuclear cells were isolated by Ficoll-Hypaque density gradient centrifugation. To remove myeloma plasma cells, the cells were labeled with CD138 magnetic microbeads on a MACS separator, and CD138-negative cells were then collected by negative selection. The purity of the isolated cells was checked by flow cytometry with CD138 antibodies on an Attune NxT. TRIzol reagent was used to extract total RNA, which was then quantified with a NanoDrop spectrophotometer. Paired RNA-seq and IR-seq were performed on each patient's CD138-negative bone marrow sample. There are 16 amino acids in the CDR3, from cysteine to phenylalanine inclusive. Here the CDR3 DNA is all that survives: 48 bases in frame from base 1.

The data derive from a study of read filtering for tumor transcriptome and immune sequencing (dated by TCRdb to the early 2020s). The study in broad terms: The cohort had approximately 16 male and 14 female patients with a mean age of around 70 years, ranging from about 40 to 85. By revised international staging, about 8 patients were R-ISS I, about 16 were R-ISS II and 7 were R-ISS III. Whole-transcriptome libraries were prepared with the TruSeq RNA Access Library Prep Kit after DNase treatment. TCR-region mapped reads per sample ranged from about 4 to 11 million with IR-seq versus only roughly 75 to 1273 with RNA-seq. Using the same bone marrow samples, the study ran both targeted immune repertoire sequencing and bulk whole-transcriptome sequencing and then compared the TCR repertoires from each method. One main goal was a read-filtering strategy for immune repertoire data, in particular deciding whether clonotypes backed by only one read should be removed.

Here is what the overall study found, with its caveats: IR-seq captured clonotypes at much higher depth and more reliably than RNA-seq, and smaller IR-seq throughput sufficed to identify most shared clonotypes. The correlation between IR-seq and RNA-seq shared clonotype proportions rose when single-read clonotypes were removed. In IR-seq, about 82% of clonotypes but approximately 3.8% of total reads were represented by single-read clonotypes, whereas in RNA-seq, around three quarters of clonotypes and around 40% of reads were represented by single-read clonotypes. Rather than purified T cells, the sorted CD138-negative fraction was a mixed bone marrow immune population.

Starting from about 400 ng RNA, TCR libraries were constructed with the Immunoverse kit using molecular barcoded adaptors that cover the alpha/delta and beta/gamma chains. TCR library preparation used the same RNA that was used for transcriptome sequencing. Sequencing of TCR libraries was carried out on an Illumina HiSeq 4000 with 2 x 150 cycles. In the paper's pipeline: Using MiXCR, which included quality filtering and error correction, TCR reads were aligned to human V, D, J and C references and then assembled into CDR3 clonotypes. The tcR package in R was used for analysis of clonotype counts and gene usage diversity. For inspection of raw mapping reads, RNA-seq reads were mapped by STAR aligner version 2.5.3a onto GRCh37 of the human genome. To test the effect of sequencing depth on detected clonotypes, IR-seq fastq files were randomly downsampled using Seqtk 1.3. The raw public reads went through TCRdb reprocessing: fastp at Q25, MiXCR clone calling, in-frame beta chains kept. For every CDR3 protein sequence, its rows merge into one entry that carries the most common genes and DNA. The V and J calls here are based on TCRdb, not the publication. For this sample there are 100,000 to 150,000 distinct CDR3 sequences; roughly an eighth appear just once. Around 8.2% of the sample comes from the top ten.

This clonotype was sampled from a donor at least 40 years old with multiple myeloma. The rearranged segments are TRBV21-1 and TRBJ1-5. TRBV21-1 is annotated as a pseudogene. Sequences were obtained from a population of CD138-negative cells sorted from bone marrow. This sample's cell subset or site label indicates: bone marrow mononuclear cells depleted of CD138+ plasma/myeloma cells by negative magnetic selection. The CDR3 in this case is CASSKGGRSSNQPQHF. In nucleotides, the sequence is TGTGCCAGCAGCAAAGGAGGTCGGAGTAGCAATCAGCCCCAGCATTTT.